This T cell receptor (beta chain) stems from a study of molecular identifiers for immune sequencing clone quantification. Study observations and caveats: Jurkat TCR RNA spiked in from one cell (amid about 1 million naive cells) was reportedly detectable.

Each CDR3 protein is one row after TCRdb ran MiXCR on the PCR reads. The profile covers some 97,000 distinct CDR3 sequences, with roughly a third appearing a single time and around 3.9% taken by the ten largest. The CDR3 spans 15 residues. Germline CDR1 is SGDLS and CDR2 is YYNGEE. V was pared by 4 bases and J by 3 bases, with 15 bases between. Remarks on this clonotype: As yet, its antigen is unknown. With a much larger clone just one base away, this may be a read error.

V is TRBV9 and J is TRBJ2-3; D is possibly TRBD1 (6 bases). Sequenced sample: naive CD8+ T cells from blood, with Jurkat cell RNA spiked in. Subset defined: FACS-sorted CD8+CD4-CCR7+CD45RA+ naive T cells. The sequence was collected from a human donor in good health. Some libraries in this study had Jurkat cell RNA spiked in. In DNA form, the CDR3 reads TGTGCCAGCAGCCCCAGGATGAGGGGGACAGATACGCAGTATTTT. Encoded protein: CASSPRMRGTDTQYF.